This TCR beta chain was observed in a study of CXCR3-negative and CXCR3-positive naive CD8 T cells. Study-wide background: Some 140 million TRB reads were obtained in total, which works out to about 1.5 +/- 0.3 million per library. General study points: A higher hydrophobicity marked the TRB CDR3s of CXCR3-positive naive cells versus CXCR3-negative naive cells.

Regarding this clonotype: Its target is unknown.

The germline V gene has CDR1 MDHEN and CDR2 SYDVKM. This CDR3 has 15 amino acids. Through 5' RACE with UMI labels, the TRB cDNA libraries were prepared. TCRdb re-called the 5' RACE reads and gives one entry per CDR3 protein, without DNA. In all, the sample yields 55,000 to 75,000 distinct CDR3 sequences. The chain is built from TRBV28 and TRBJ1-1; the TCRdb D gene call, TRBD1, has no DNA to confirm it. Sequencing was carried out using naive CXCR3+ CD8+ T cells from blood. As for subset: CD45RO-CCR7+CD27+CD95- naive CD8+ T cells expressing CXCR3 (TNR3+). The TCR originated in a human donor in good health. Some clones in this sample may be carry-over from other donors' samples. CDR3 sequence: CASSLFNRANTEAFF.